This T cell receptor beta chain was observed in a study of T cells expressing NK-cell markers. Reanalyzing the 5' RACE reads, TCRdb keeps one entry per CDR3 protein, without DNA. The sample's table shows about 260,000 distinct CDR3 sequences. Looked up from germline, CDR1 is MNHNS and CDR2 is SASEGT. This CDR3 has 15 amino acids. The V call is TRBV6-1, the J call TRBJ2-1; checking the TCRdb D call of TRBD1 is not possible without DNA. The specimen was blood T cells: a sorted CD56 or NKG2C T cell subset, CD4+ or CD8+ T cells, or bulk PBMC T cells (not recorded which). The TCR sequence derives from a woman aged 18 to 75 in good health. The CDR3 sequence: CASRTDRGVDNEQFF.